Shown below are 13 T cell receptor beta chains from a single sample sequenced in a study of Tregs in tolerant kidney transplant recipients. Generated by immunoSEQ multiplex PCR, the TCRdb table keeps only in-frame clones and is missing some. The table lists fewer than 80,000 clones, roughly 89% of them singletons, with 0.39% in the top ten. Specimen: CD4+ T cells from blood, collected before the transplant. These receptors all come from a human donor who received a combined kidney and bone marrow transplant.

This chain links TRBV7-2 with TRBJ2-3, with 7 bases matching TRBD2. Germline CDR1 and CDR2: SGHTA and FQGNSA. The CDR3 sequence is 15 residues long. The ends lost 3 bases at V and 1 base at J; junction bases unmatched: 4. Here the CDR3 reads CASSFGGGGTDTQYF. CDR3 sequence (DNA): TGTGCCAGCAGCTTCGGCGGGGGAGGCACAGATACGCAGTATTTT.

Comment on this clone: Other nucleotide sequences from this sample produce the same CDR3. This rearrangement joins TRBV5-1 to TRBJ2-3, with 8 positions matching TRBD2. Trimming took 0 bases from V and 0 from J; bases not matched to a gene: 3. The germline gives CDR1 SGHRS, CDR2 YFSETQ. This CDR3 is built from 16 residues. In DNA form, the CDR3 reads TGCGCCAGCAGCTTGGTTGCGGGAGGTAGCACAGATACGCAGTATTTT. This codes for CASSLVAGGSTDTQYF.

The chain carries TRBV15 and TRBJ2-1; 9 bases agree with TRBD2. CDR1 is LNHNV, CDR2 YYDKDF, per germline (reference sequence). The J segment lost 5 bases and the V segment lost 1 base, leaving 3 bases of the junction unmatched. The CDR3 sequence is 15 residues long. The CDR3 is CATSRGLADHNEQFF. The CDR3 nucleotides are TGTGCCACCAGCAGAGGACTAGCGGACCACAATGAGCAGTTCTTC.

This chain uses TRBV7-2 with TRBJ2-7; 9 bases agree with TRBD2. CDR3 length: 16 residues. Germline trimming cut 0 bases from V and 2 bases from J; bases unmatched to any gene: 5. CDR1 is SGHTA, CDR2 FQGNSA, per germline. This CDR3 reads CASSLAVAGAAYEQYF. The CDR3 bases are TGTGCCAGCAGCTTAGCCGTAGCGGGAGCGGCCTACGAGCAGTACTTC. The variable domain in full, completed from reference TRBV7-2 and TRBJ2-7, reads GAGVSQSPSNKVTEKGKDVELRCDPISGHTALYWYRQSLGQGLEFLIYFQGNSAPDKSGLPSDRFSAERTGGSVSTLTIQRTQQEDSAVYLCASSLAVAGAAYEQYFGPGTRLTVT.

V gene TRBV5-1 combines with J gene TRBJ1-3; no definite D call. Trimming left V 0 bases short and J 0 bases short, with 4 bases between. This CDR3 spans 14 amino acids. Germline assignment: CDR1 SGHRS and CDR2 YFSETQ. The CDR3 DNA is TGCGCCAGCAGCTTGGCGAGCTCTGGAAACACCATATATTTT. It encodes CASSLASSGNTIYF.

A single count supports this clone. Other DNA sequences in this sample translate to the same CDR3. The gene calls are TRBV5-1 and TRBJ1-5; tentatively, D is TRBD1 (5 bases). The V and J ends lost 0 bases and 5 bases respectively, with 9 bases between them. The germline V gene encodes CDR1 SGHRS and CDR2 YFSETQ. The CDR3 loop spans 14 amino acids. CDR3 amino acids: CASSLGGGDQPQHF. Here the CDR3 DNA reads TGCGCCAGCAGCTTGGGGGGGGGAGATCAGCCCCAGCATTTT. Filled out from reference TRBV5-1 and TRBJ1-5, the complete variable domain reads KAGVTQTPRYLIKTRGQQVTLSCSPISGHRSVSWYQQTPGQGLQFLFEYFSETQRNKGNFPGRFSGRQFSNSRSEMNVSTLELGDSALYLCASSLGGGDQPQHFGDGTRLSIL.

This chain uses TRBV7-9 with TRBJ2-6, with D possibly TRBD1 on 6 matching bases. Trimming cost V 5 bases and J 2 bases, with 13 bases left between them. The germline V gene has CDR1 SEHNR and CDR2 FQNEAQ (reference sequence). The CDR3 runs 16 residues. The CDR3 DNA sequence: TGTGCCAGCAGCGATAGACAGGATGCTGGGGCCAACGTCCTGACTTTC. Its protein product is CASSDRQDAGANVLTF.

The chain joins TRBV25-1 to TRBJ2-1; TRBD1 agrees at 9 bases. This CDR3 comprises 17 residues. Per the germline V gene, CDR1 is MGHDK and CDR2 is SYGVNS. Trimming took 5 bases from V and 2 from J; bases not matched to a gene: 10. The CDR3 is CASSTRHRGQAYNEQFF. Written as DNA, the CDR3 is TGTGCCAGCAGTACCCGGCACAGGGGGCAAGCCTACAATGAGCAGTTCTTC.

This chain links TRBV10-2 with TRBJ2-3; 7 bases fit TRBD2. The CDR3 extends over 16 amino acids. Germline lookup yields CDR1 WSHSY and CDR2 SAAADI. Trimming at V came to 0 bases and at J to 6 bases, leaving 9 bases not matched to a gene. CDR3 sequence: CASSESKGGRGDTQYF. The CDR3 DNA follows: TGCGCCAGCAGTGAGTCGAAAGGCGGGAGAGGCGATACGCAGTATTTT.

The V call is TRBV2, the J call TRBJ2-1; D unclear. Germline CDR1 reads SNHLY; CDR2 reads FYNNEI. V lost 0 bases and J 5 bases, leaving 8 bases between the germline ends. The CDR3 runs to 14 residues. The CDR3, as DNA: TGTGCCAGCAGTGAAGCGCGGCTAGACAATGAGCAGTTCTTC. Its translation: CASSEARLDNEQFF. Combining the CDR3 with reference TRBV2 and TRBJ2-1 gives the whole variable domain EPEVTQTPSHQVTQMGQEVILRCVPISNHLYFYWYRQILGQKVEFLVSFYNNEISEKSEIFDDQFSVERPDGSNFTLKIRSTKLEDSAMYFCASSEARLDNEQFFGPGTRLTVL.

This clone was found a few times. This chain uses TRBV4-2 with TRBJ1-2; 9 positions match TRBD1. Looked up from germline, CDR1 is LGHNA and CDR2 is YNFKEQ. Trimming cost V 4 bases and J 3 bases; bases outside gene matches: 9. This CDR3 comprises 16 residues. The CDR3 loop reads CASSRDPQGADYGYTF. The CDR3 DNA sequence: TGTGCCAGCAGCCGAGACCCACAGGGGGCAGACTATGGCTACACCTTC.

This clone turned up a few times. The V and J genes are TRBV2 and TRBJ2-5; the match to TRBD1 covers 8 bases. The J segment lost 8 bases and the V segment lost 6 bases, leaving 5 bases of the junction unmatched. CDR3 length equals 12 residues. Germline V CDR1 and CDR2: SNHLY, FYNNEI. DNA of the CDR3: TGTGCCAGCAGGACGCAGGGGGCAACCCAGTACTTC. Translated, it gives CASRTQGATQYF.

The chain is built from TRBV6-4 and TRBJ2-7, with TRBD2 matching over 11 bases. The CDR3 has 18 residues. The germline CDR1 and CDR2 sequences are MRHNA and SNTAGT. Losses at the gene ends were 6 bases for V and 3 bases for J; bases not matched to a gene: 16. The CDR3 region is CASRGATKLAGVDYEQYF. The CDR3 nucleotides read TGTGCCAGCAGGGGTGCCACAAAACTAGCGGGAGTAGACTACGAGCAGTACTTC.